Listed here is a single TCR beta chain. The antigen remains unidentified. This record belongs to a study of CD8 T cells in Susac syndrome. Whole-study results and caveats: As the study acknowledged, the number of individuals who were part of its TCR sequencing and HLA analysis was relatively small.

The RNA, about 0.5 to 1 ug, was put through reverse transcription using random hexamers. The method of amplification for TCR beta CDR3 was immunoSEQ multiplex PCR, covering 54 Vbeta and 13 Jbeta. TCRdb processed the immunoSEQ multiplex PCR reads anew with MiXCR; each CDR3 protein has one entry. The sample carries 300,000 to 350,000 distinct CDR3 sequences, roughly 94% recorded once. It was negative isolation that provided the CD8+ and CD4+ T cells, whereas TEMRA cells were enriched by FACS. The sequenced sample consisted of CD4+ T cells from PBMCs. The receptor comes from a human donor with multiple sclerosis.

CDR3 protein: CASSHPGLMNTEAFF. The CDR3 DNA follows: TGTGCCAGCAGCCATCCGGGACTGATGAACACTGAAGCTTTCTTT. V is TRBV7-8 and J is TRBJ1-1, with D perhaps matching TRBD1 (5 bases). V was pared by 5 bases and J by 0 bases, with 13 bases between. CDR3 length: 15 amino acids. Germline loops: CDR1 SGHVS, CDR2 FQNEAQ.